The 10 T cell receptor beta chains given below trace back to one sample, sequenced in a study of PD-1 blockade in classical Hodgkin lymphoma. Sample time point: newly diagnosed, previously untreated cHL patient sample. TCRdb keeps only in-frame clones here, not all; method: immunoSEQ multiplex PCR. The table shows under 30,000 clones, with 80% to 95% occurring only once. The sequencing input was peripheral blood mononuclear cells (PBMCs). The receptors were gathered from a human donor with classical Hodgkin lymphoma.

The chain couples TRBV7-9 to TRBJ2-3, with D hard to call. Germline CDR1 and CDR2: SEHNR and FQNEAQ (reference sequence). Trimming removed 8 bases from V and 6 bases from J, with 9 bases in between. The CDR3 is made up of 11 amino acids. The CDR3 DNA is TGTGCCAGCGGAAATAGGGATACGCAGTATTTT. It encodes CASGNRDTQYF.

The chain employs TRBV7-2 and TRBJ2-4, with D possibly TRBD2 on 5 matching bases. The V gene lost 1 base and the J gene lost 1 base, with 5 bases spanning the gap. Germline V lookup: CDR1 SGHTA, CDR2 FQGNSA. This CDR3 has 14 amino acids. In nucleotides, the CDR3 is TGTGCCAGCAGCTTAGGAGGGGCCAAAAACATTCAGTACTTC. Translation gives CASSLGGAKNIQYF.

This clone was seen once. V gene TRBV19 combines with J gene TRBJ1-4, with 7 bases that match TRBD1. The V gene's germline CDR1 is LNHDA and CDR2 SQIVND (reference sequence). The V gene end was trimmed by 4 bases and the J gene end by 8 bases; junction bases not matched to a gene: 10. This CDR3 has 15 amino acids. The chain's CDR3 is CASSTNRGPSEKLFF. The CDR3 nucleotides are TGTGCCAGTAGTACAAACAGGGGACCTAGCGAAAAACTGTTTTTT. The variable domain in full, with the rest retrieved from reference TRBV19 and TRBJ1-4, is DGGITQSPKYLFRKEGQNVTLSCEQNLNHDAMYWYRQDPGQGLRLIYYSQIVNDFQKGDIAEGYSVSREKKESFPLTVTSAQKNPTAFYLCASSTNRGPSEKLFFGSGTQLSVL.

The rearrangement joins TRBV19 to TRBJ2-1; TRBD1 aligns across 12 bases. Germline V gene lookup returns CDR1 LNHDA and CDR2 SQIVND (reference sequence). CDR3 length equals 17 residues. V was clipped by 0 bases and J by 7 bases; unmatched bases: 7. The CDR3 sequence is CASSIDAGTGGMNEQFF. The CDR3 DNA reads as TGTGCCAGTAGTATAGATGCTGGGACAGGGGGCATGAATGAGCAGTTCTTC.

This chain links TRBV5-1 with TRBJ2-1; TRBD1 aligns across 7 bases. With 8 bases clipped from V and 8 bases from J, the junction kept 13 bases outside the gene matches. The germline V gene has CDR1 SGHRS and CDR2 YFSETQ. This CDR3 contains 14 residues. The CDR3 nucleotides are TGCGCCAGGAGACCGGGACAGCAGATCCATGAGCAGTTCTTC. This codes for CARRPGQQIHEQFF.

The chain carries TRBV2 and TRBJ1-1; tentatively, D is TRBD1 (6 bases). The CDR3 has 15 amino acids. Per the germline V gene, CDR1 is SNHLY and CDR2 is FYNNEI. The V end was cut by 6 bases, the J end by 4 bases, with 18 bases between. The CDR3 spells CASRQGLRLTTEAFF. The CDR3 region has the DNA TGTGCCAGCAGGCAGGGGTTACGTTTGACCACTGAAGCTTTCTTT.

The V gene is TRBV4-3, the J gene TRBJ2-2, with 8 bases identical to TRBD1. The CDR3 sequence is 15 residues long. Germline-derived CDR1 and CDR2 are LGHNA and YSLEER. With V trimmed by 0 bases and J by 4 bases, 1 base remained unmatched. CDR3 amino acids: CASSQEGQATGELFF. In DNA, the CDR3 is TGCGCCAGCAGCCAAGAGGGACAGGCCACCGGGGAGCTGTTTTTT.

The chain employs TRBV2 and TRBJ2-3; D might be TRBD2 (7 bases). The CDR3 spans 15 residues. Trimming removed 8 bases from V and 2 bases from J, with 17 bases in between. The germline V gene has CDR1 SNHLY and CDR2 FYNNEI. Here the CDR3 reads CASGPVGGATDTQYF. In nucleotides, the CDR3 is TGTGCCAGCGGTCCGGTGGGGGGGGCCACAGATACGCAGTATTTT.

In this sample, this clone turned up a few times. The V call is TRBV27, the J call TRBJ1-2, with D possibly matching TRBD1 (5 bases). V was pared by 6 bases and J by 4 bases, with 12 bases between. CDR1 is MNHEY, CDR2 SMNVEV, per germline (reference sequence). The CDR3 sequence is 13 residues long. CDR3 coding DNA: TGTGCCAGCAGGGGGAGGGGCAGCTATGGCTACACCTTC. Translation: CASRGRGSYGYTF.

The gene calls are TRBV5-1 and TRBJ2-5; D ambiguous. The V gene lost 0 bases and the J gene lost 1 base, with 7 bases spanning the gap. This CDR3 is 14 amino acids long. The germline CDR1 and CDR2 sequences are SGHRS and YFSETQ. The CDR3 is CASSLAQLQETQYF. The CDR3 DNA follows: TGCGCCAGCAGCTTGGCCCAACTCCAAGAGACCCAGTACTTC.